This TCR beta chain was found in a study of blood T cells in healthy people across ages. This clonotype was counted a few times. A second PCR of about 7 to 12 cycles used a sample-barcoded 5' primer and a J-beta primer mix. TCRdb used MiXCR to reprocess the 5' RACE reads, holding one entry per CDR3 protein. The table records about 830,000 distinct CDR3 sequences, under 80% of them present only once. The specimen was blood. The receptor comes from a man aged 30-40 years in good health.

CDR3 region: CASSFSQPQHF. In DNA, the CDR3 is TGTGCCAGCAGTTTCAGTCAGCCCCAGCATTTT. This chain uses TRBV28 with TRBJ1-5; D is undetermined. Germline-derived CDR1 and CDR2 are MDHEN and SYDVKM. Trimming stripped 3 bases from V and 6 bases from J, with 3 bases between. The CDR3 covers 11 residues.